The 2 T cell receptor beta chains reported below all come from one sample, sequenced in a study of blood T cell repertoires in COVID-19. Assay used: immunoSEQ multiplex PCR; TCRdb lists only in-frame clones, some missing. The sample contains roughly 84,000 clones, over 80% of which appear only once. What was sequenced was peripheral blood. The receptors were gathered from a man aged 80 or over with active or convalescent COVID-19.

J is TRBJ2-5 and V is TRBV18, with unresolved D. The V end was cut by 0 bases, the J end by 7 bases, with 12 bases between. CDR3 size: 14 residues. The germline gives CDR1 KGHSH, CDR2 LQKENI. In DNA, the CDR3 is TGTGCCAGCTCACCACCGATCCCGCCCGGGACCCAGTACTTC. Amino acid sequence: CASSPPIPPGTQYF.

This chain connects TRBV30 to TRBJ2-2, with D perhaps matching TRBD1 (5 bases). V shed 5 bases and J shed 2 bases, with 15 bases lying between them. Germline V CDR1 and CDR2: GTSNPN, SVGIG (reference sequence). CDR3 length: 15 amino acids. CDR3 bases: TGTGCCTGGGGACACCAGTTTTCAAACACCGGGGAGCTGTTTTTT. This gives the protein CAWGHQFSNTGELFF.